The rows below give T cell receptor beta chains drawn from one sample of a study of T cell repertoires in cytomegalovirus infection. TCRdb ran MiXCR on the reads and lists one entry per CDR3 protein. This repertoire shows approximately 250,000 distinct CDR3 sequences, around 12% found once; its top ten account for 1.5% to 2%. Sequencing was carried out using PBMCs. The receptors shown here come from a human donor in good health (CMV status not recorded). Some clones in this sample may be carry-over from other donors' samples. Both conserved end residues are part of each CDR3. Fields, in order: J gene, V gene, D gene, clone size, CDR3 protein, CDR3 DNA. A D gene is named only where the DNA matches it firmly. A row's size may be missing; if present it is once, few, many or a size class.

J gene: TRBJ1-3; V gene: TRBV28; D gene: TRBD1; clone size: few; CDR3 protein: CASRSGQEVDTIYF; CDR3 DNA: TGTGCCAGCAGGAGCGGACAGGAGGTGGACACCATATATTTT
J gene: TRBJ1-1; V gene: TRBV20-1; D gene: .; clone size: .; CDR3 protein: CSPSPGRLNTEAFF; CDR3 DNA: TGCAGTCCATCCCCCGGACGGCTGAACACTGAAGCTTTCTTT
J gene: TRBJ2-3; V gene: TRBV6-2/TRBV6-3; D gene: TRBD2; clone size: few; CDR3 protein: CASSSLAGSEQYF; CDR3 DNA: TGTGCCAGCAGTTCTCTAGCGGGGTCGGAGCAGTATTTT
J gene: TRBJ2-4; V gene: TRBV7-2; D gene: TRBD2; clone size: many; CDR3 protein: CASSLARVRGGPSKNIQYF; CDR3 DNA: TGTGCCAGCAGCTTAGCGCGCGTTCGCGGGGGGCCCTCCAAAAACATTCAGTACTTC
J gene: TRBJ1-1; V gene: TRBV3-1; D gene: .; clone size: .; CDR3 protein: CASSQVRGAEAFF; CDR3 DNA: TGTGCCAGCAGCCAAGTACGAGGCGCTGAAGCTTTCTTT
J gene: TRBJ2-5; V gene: TRBV2; D gene: TRBD1; clone size: .; CDR3 protein: CASRFLRGNGQETQYF; CDR3 DNA: TGTGCCAGCAGGTTTCTCAGGGGGAATGGCCAAGAGACCCAGTACTTC
J gene: TRBJ2-4; V gene: TRBV7-2; D gene: .; clone size: many; CDR3 protein: CASSSRGGFAKNIQYF; CDR3 DNA: TGTGCCAGCAGTTCCAGGGGGGGTTTCGCCAAAAACATTCAGTACTTC
J gene: TRBJ2-1; V gene: TRBV20-1; D gene: TRBD1; clone size: few; CDR3 protein: CSARDGTGRDEQFF; CDR3 DNA: TGCAGTGCTAGAGATGGGACAGGGCGGGATGAGCAGTTCTTC
J gene: TRBJ1-1; V gene: TRBV7-2; D gene: .; clone size: many; CDR3 protein: CASSLGTLDAFF; CDR3 DNA: TGTGCCAGCAGCTTGGGGACACTCGACGCTTTCTTT
J gene: TRBJ1-6; V gene: TRBV7-2; D gene: TRBD1; clone size: many; CDR3 protein: CASSFRDRVGSPLHF; CDR3 DNA: TGTGCCAGCAGCTTCCGGGACAGGGTTGGTTCACCCCTCCACTTT
J gene: TRBJ2-6; V gene: TRBV7-3; D gene: .; clone size: many; CDR3 protein: CASSLGPDNVLTF; CDR3 DNA: TGTGCCAGCAGCTTAGGGCCGGATAACGTCCTGACTTTC
J gene: TRBJ2-5; V gene: TRBV5-5; D gene: TRBD2; clone size: few; CDR3 protein: CASSWMASGKETQYF; CDR3 DNA: TGTGCCAGCAGCTGGATGGCTAGCGGGAAGGAGACCCAGTACTTC
J gene: TRBJ1-2; V gene: TRBV29-1; D gene: .; clone size: .; CDR3 protein: CSAVGGGVYTF; CDR3 DNA: TGCAGCGCTGTGGGTGGGGGAGTCTACACCTTC
J gene: TRBJ2-3; V gene: TRBV7-3; D gene: .; clone size: many; CDR3 protein: CASSLGTRPTDTQYF; CDR3 DNA: TGTGCCAGCAGCTTAGGTACAAGGCCCACAGATACGCAGTATTTT
J gene: TRBJ1-1; V gene: TRBV7-8; D gene: .; clone size: many; CDR3 protein: CASSLALAGRGDTEAFF; CDR3 DNA: TGTGCCAGCAGCTTAGCCTTGGCAGGCCGGGGTGACACTGAAGCTTTCTTT
J gene: TRBJ2-3; V gene: TRBV6-2/TRBV6-3; D gene: TRBD2; clone size: many; CDR3 protein: CASSYSILAGESDTQYF; CDR3 DNA: TGTGCCAGCAGTTACTCGATTCTAGCGGGAGAGTCAGATACGCAGTATTTT
J gene: TRBJ2-5; V gene: TRBV2; D gene: .; clone size: .; CDR3 protein: CASSIRLVGEETQYF; CDR3 DNA: TGTGCCAGCAGTATAAGACTTGTTGGGGAAGAGACCCAGTACTTC
J gene: TRBJ2-5; V gene: TRBV20-1; D gene: .; clone size: few; CDR3 protein: CSASKASSAQETQYF; CDR3 DNA: TGCAGTGCTAGTAAGGCGTCCTCAGCCCAAGAGACCCAGTACTTC
J gene: TRBJ1-1; V gene: TRBV7-9; D gene: TRBD1; clone size: many; CDR3 protein: CASSQQLGQGNTEAFF; CDR3 DNA: TGTGCCAGCAGCCAGCAGCTCGGACAGGGGAACACTGAAGCTTTCTTT
J gene: TRBJ2-2; V gene: TRBV7-2; D gene: .; clone size: many; CDR3 protein: CASSYNTGELFF; CDR3 DNA: TGTGCCAGCAGCTACAACACCGGGGAGCTGTTTTTT
J gene: TRBJ2-1; V gene: TRBV6-2/TRBV6-3; D gene: TRBD2; clone size: .; CDR3 protein: CASSYPQLAPSYNEQFF; CDR3 DNA: TGTGCCAGCAGTTACCCCCAACTAGCGCCCTCCTACAATGAGCAGTTCTTC
J gene: TRBJ2-3; V gene: TRBV11-3; D gene: TRBD2; clone size: .; CDR3 protein: CASSSPGLAGGESTDTQYF; CDR3 DNA: TGTGCCAGCAGCTCTCCGGGACTAGCGGGGGGCGAGAGCACAGATACGCAGTATTTT
J gene: TRBJ1-5; V gene: TRBV2; D gene: TRBD1; clone size: few; CDR3 protein: CASGGQGHQPQHF; CDR3 DNA: TGTGCCAGCGGAGGACAGGGGCATCAGCCCCAGCATTTT
J gene: TRBJ1-2; V gene: TRBV6-2/TRBV6-3; D gene: TRBD1; clone size: few; CDR3 protein: CASGTGYGYTF; CDR3 DNA: TGTGCCAGCGGGACAGGGTATGGCTACACCTTC
J gene: TRBJ1-3; V gene: TRBV7-2; D gene: .; clone size: many; CDR3 protein: CASSTLGNTIYF; CDR3 DNA: TGTGCCAGCTCTACGCTGGGAAACACCATATATTTT
J gene: TRBJ2-2; V gene: TRBV28; D gene: .; clone size: many; CDR3 protein: CASSSPAGELFF; CDR3 DNA: TGTGCCAGCAGTAGCCCCGCCGGGGAGCTGTTTTTT
J gene: TRBJ2-3; V gene: TRBV5-4; D gene: .; clone size: few; CDR3 protein: CASSSRSATDTQYF; CDR3 DNA: TGTGCCAGCAGCTCCAGGTCGGCCACAGATACGCAGTATTTT
J gene: TRBJ1-2; V gene: TRBV28; D gene: TRBD1; clone size: .; CDR3 protein: CASSSWTGGDYGYTF; CDR3 DNA: TGTGCCAGCAGTTCATGGACAGGGGGGGACTATGGCTACACCTTC
J gene: TRBJ2-2; V gene: TRBV5-4; D gene: TRBD2; clone size: .; CDR3 protein: CASSLAGGTGGTGELFF; CDR3 DNA: TGTGCCAGCAGCCTAGCGGGAGGTACGGGTGGCACCGGGGAGCTGTTTTTT
J gene: TRBJ1-2; V gene: TRBV7-9; D gene: .; clone size: many; CDR3 protein: CASSLVDYGYTF; CDR3 DNA: TGTGCCAGCAGCTTGGTCGACTATGGCTACACCTTC
J gene: TRBJ2-5; V gene: TRBV7-2; D gene: .; clone size: many; CDR3 protein: CASSWPGGTETQYF; CDR3 DNA: TGTGCCAGCAGCTGGCCCGGTGGGACAGAGACCCAGTACTTC
J gene: TRBJ1-1; V gene: TRBV11-2; D gene: .; clone size: many; CDR3 protein: CASSYRMNTEAFF; CDR3 DNA: TGTGCCAGCAGCTACAGGATGAACACTGAAGCTTTCTTT
J gene: TRBJ1-2; V gene: TRBV6-1; D gene: .; clone size: few; CDR3 protein: CASTEDASNYGYTF; CDR3 DNA: TGTGCCAGCACCGAGGATGCCTCGAACTATGGCTACACCTTC
J gene: TRBJ2-5; V gene: TRBV6-2/TRBV6-3; D gene: .; clone size: many; CDR3 protein: CASTPSGGRQETQYF; CDR3 DNA: TGTGCCAGCACCCCCTCTGGGGGGAGACAAGAGACCCAGTACTTC
J gene: TRBJ1-1; V gene: TRBV11-3; D gene: TRBD1; clone size: many; CDR3 protein: CASSLDQRQGATDGAFF; CDR3 DNA: TGTGCCAGCAGCTTAGACCAGCGACAGGGGGCGACCGATGGAGCTTTCTTT
J gene: TRBJ2-5; V gene: TRBV7-3; D gene: .; clone size: .; CDR3 protein: CASSLTGRGPQETQYF; CDR3 DNA: TGTGCCAGCAGCTTAACGGGGCGGGGGCCTCAAGAGACCCAGTACTTC
J gene: TRBJ1-2; V gene: TRBV7-2; D gene: .; clone size: many; CDR3 protein: CASSLDRGPNYGYTF; CDR3 DNA: TGTGCCAGCAGCTTAGACCGGGGTCCGAACTATGGCTACACCTTC
J gene: TRBJ2-1; V gene: TRBV6-1; D gene: TRBD1; clone size: many; CDR3 protein: CASTRDSASYNEQFF; CDR3 DNA: TGTGCCAGCACCCGGGACAGTGCTTCGTACAATGAGCAGTTCTTC
J gene: TRBJ1-1; V gene: TRBV28; D gene: .; clone size: many; CDR3 protein: CASSHRYTEAFF; CDR3 DNA: TGTGCCAGCAGTCACAGGTACACTGAAGCTTTCTTT
J gene: TRBJ2-7; V gene: TRBV6-1; D gene: TRBD1; clone size: .; CDR3 protein: CASREPTGGYEQYF; CDR3 DNA: TGTGCCAGCAGGGAACCGACAGGGGGATACGAGCAGTACTTC
J gene: TRBJ2-1; V gene: TRBV18; D gene: .; clone size: many; CDR3 protein: CASSPQGVGNEQFF; CDR3 DNA: TGTGCCAGCTCACCCCAAGGGGTGGGCAATGAGCAGTTCTTC
J gene: TRBJ2-2; V gene: TRBV6-2/TRBV6-3; D gene: TRBD1; clone size: many; CDR3 protein: CASSYGDSNTGELFF; CDR3 DNA: TGTGCCAGCAGTTACGGGGACAGTAACACCGGGGAGCTGTTTTTT
J gene: TRBJ2-5; V gene: TRBV6-2/TRBV6-3; D gene: .; clone size: many; CDR3 protein: CAISRGARETQYF; CDR3 DNA: TGTGCCATCTCCCGGGGGGCCCGGGAGACCCAGTACTTC
J gene: TRBJ1-6; V gene: TRBV6-2/TRBV6-3; D gene: .; clone size: few; CDR3 protein: CASSYSPGSDRFSPLHF; CDR3 DNA: TGTGCCAGCAGTTACTCTCCCGGCTCCGACCGGTTTTCACCCCTCCACTTT
J gene: TRBJ2-3; V gene: TRBV7-2; D gene: TRBD2; clone size: many; CDR3 protein: CASSSAGGQDTQYF; CDR3 DNA: TGTGCCAGCAGCAGTGCGGGGGGGCAGGATACGCAGTATTTT
J gene: TRBJ2-1; V gene: TRBV19; D gene: .; clone size: few; CDR3 protein: CASSIRGSNNEQFF; CDR3 DNA: TGTGCCAGTAGTATAAGGGGCAGCAACAATGAGCAGTTCTTC
J gene: TRBJ1-4; V gene: TRBV6-1; D gene: TRBD1; clone size: .; CDR3 protein: CASKRTGTSVATNEKLFF; CDR3 DNA: TGTGCCAGCAAAAGGACAGGGACCTCGGTTGCAACTAATGAAAAACTGTTTTTT
J gene: TRBJ1-4; V gene: TRBV29-1; D gene: .; clone size: .; CDR3 protein: CSVVGVRKLFF; CDR3 DNA: TGCAGCGTTGTAGGCGTAAGAAAACTGTTTTTT
J gene: TRBJ2-4; V gene: TRBV28; D gene: .; clone size: .; CDR3 protein: CASSLSRGGIQYF; CDR3 DNA: TGTGCCAGCAGTTTGAGCAGGGGGGGCATTCAGTACTTC
J gene: TRBJ2-5; V gene: TRBV7-9; D gene: .; clone size: few; CDR3 protein: CASSHGRGETQYF; CDR3 DNA: TGTGCCAGCAGCCACGGACGCGGGGAGACCCAGTACTTC
J gene: TRBJ2-1; V gene: TRBV14; D gene: TRBD2; clone size: many; CDR3 protein: CASSRTSGSGDNEQFF; CDR3 DNA: TGTGCCAGCAGCCGGACTAGCGGGAGCGGGGACAATGAGCAGTTCTTC
J gene: TRBJ1-2; V gene: TRBV6-5; D gene: .; clone size: few; CDR3 protein: CASSPGMGNYGYTF; CDR3 DNA: TGTGCCAGCAGCCCCGGGATGGGCAACTATGGCTACACCTTC